These 22 T cell receptor beta chains came from one sample sequenced in a study of T cells after yellow fever vaccination. TCRdb recomputed calls from the 5' RACE reads with MiXCR, one row per CDR3 protein. The table includes about 230,000 distinct CDR3 sequences, 6.7% detected once. This specimen consisted of CD4+ T cells sorted from PBMCs, obtained on the day of the yellow fever booster vaccination. These receptors originate from a man aged 25-45 years who received the YFV17D yellow fever vaccine.

V is TRBV6-2 or TRBV6-3 and J is TRBJ2-4; tentatively, D is TRBD1 (6 bases). Germline values: CDR1 MNHEY, CDR2 SVGEGT. The CDR3 covers 13 residues. Trimming pared 6 bases from V and 7 bases from J, leaving 13 bases between. DNA for the CDR3: TGTGCCAGCAGACCGACAGGTTGGAACATTCAGTACTTC. Encoded protein: CASRPTGWNIQYF.

The chain joins TRBV18 to TRBJ2-2; D not certain. Trimming cost V 4 bases and J 4 bases, with 10 bases left between them. The germline gives CDR1 KGHSH, CDR2 LQKENI. CDR3 length: 14 residues. The CDR3 sequence: CASSLGVGTGELFF. CDR3 coding DNA: TGTGCCAGCTCACTTGGGGTCGGCACCGGGGAGCTGTTTTTT.

The table lists this clonotype with many counts. The V and J genes are TRBV6-5 and TRBJ1-1; D call uncertain. V was clipped by 2 bases and J by 0 bases, with 10 bases between them. The CDR3 spans 15 residues. Looked up from germline, CDR1 is MNHEY and CDR2 is SVGAGI. The CDR3 coding sequence is TGTGCCAGCAGTTACAAGGGCAGGCTGAACACTGAAGCTTTCTTT. Translated: CASSYKGRLNTEAFF.

This chain uses TRBV5-1 with TRBJ2-1; TRBD2 matches 7 bases. The germline CDR1 and CDR2 sequences are SGHRS and YFSETQ. This CDR3 region has 16 residues. The J segment lost 4 bases and the V segment lost 3 bases, leaving 10 bases of the junction unmatched. Written as DNA, the CDR3 is TGCGCCAGCAGCTCGGACCCTCCCGGGGGGTACAATGAGCAGTTCTTC. This sequence encodes CASSSDPPGGYNEQFF.

The sample holds a few counts of this clonotype. The chain carries TRBV9 and TRBJ2-7; TRBD1 matches at 8 bases. The J segment lost 9 bases and the V segment lost 4 bases, leaving 12 bases of the junction unmatched. CDR1 SGDLS and CDR2 YYNGEE come from the germline V gene. The CDR3 totals 14 residues. This CDR3 reads CASSSGQGGSGQYF. The DNA of the CDR3 is TGTGCCAGCAGCTCAGGACAGGGCGGGTCCGGGCAGTACTTC.

This clonotype showed up just a few times. This chain joins TRBV7-2 and TRBJ2-7, with D perhaps matching TRBD1 or TRBD2 (5 bases each). Germline V gene lookup returns CDR1 SGHTA and CDR2 FQGNSA. This CDR3 spans 14 amino acids. Trimming removed 6 bases from V and 4 bases from J, with 16 bases in between. The CDR3 loop is CASSPGAKGYEQYF. CDR3 DNA sequence: TGTGCCAGCAGTCCCGGGGCTAAGGGTTACGAGCAGTACTTC.

Note on this clonotype: Possible read error: a much larger clone is one base away. V usage is TRBV28 and J usage is TRBJ2-7; the match to TRBD1 covers 7 bases. This CDR3 is 12 amino acids long. CDR1 and CDR2 (germline): MDHEN, SYDVKM. The CDR3 DNA is TGTGCCAGCTGGGGACAGATGGGTGAGCATTACTTC. Translating gives CASWGQMGEHYF.

J is TRBJ1-4 and V is TRBV15; 7 bases fit TRBD1. The CDR3 length is 15 residues. V trimming: 1 base; J trimming: 10 bases; junction bases outside the gene matches: 9. Germline loops: CDR1 LNHNV, CDR2 YYDKDF (reference sequence). In nucleotides, the CDR3 is TGTGCCACCAGCAGAGCATTCCGGGACAGCCTAAAACTGTTTTTT. Translation gives CATSRAFRDSLKLFF. The full variable domain, completed using reference TRBV15 and TRBJ1-4, is DAMVIQNPRYQVTQFGKPVTLSCSQTLNHNVMYWYQQKSSQAPKLLFHYYDKDFNNEADTPDNFQSRRPNTSFCFLDIRSPGLGDTAMYLCATSRAFRDSLKLFFGSGTQLSVL.

This clonotype was seen more than once but under ten times. The chain employs TRBV12-3 or TRBV12-4 and TRBJ1-1; D is undetermined. The CDR3 spans 13 residues. The germline V and J ends were trimmed by 6 bases and 6 bases, with 14 bases remaining between them. In DNA, the CDR3 is TGTGCCAGCAGCCCCCCGGGGTTTTCTGAAGCTTTCTTT. It is translated as CASSPPGFSEAFF.

In this sample, this clonotype turned up many times. The rearrangement links TRBV18 to TRBJ2-1; 9 bases map to TRBD2. The CDR3 consists of 16 residues. The germline V gene encodes CDR1 KGHSH and CDR2 LQKENI. Germline trimming cut 3 bases from V and 2 bases from J; bases unmatched to any gene: 5. CDR3 bases: TGTGCCAGCTCACCTGTGGCTAGCGGGACCTACAATGAGCAGTTCTTC. Protein sequence: CASSPVASGTYNEQFF.

This clonotype occurred a few times. The chain recombines TRBV18 with TRBJ2-3; D is possibly TRBD2 (5 bases). Germline V gene lookup returns CDR1 KGHSH and CDR2 LQKENI. V gave up 3 bases and J gave up 2 bases, with 12 bases separating them. The CDR3 sequence is 15 residues long. CDR3 in amino acids: CASSPDGLDTDTQYF. For the CDR3, the DNA is TGTGCCAGCTCACCGGACGGACTGGACACAGATACGCAGTATTTT.

This clonotype showed up just a few times. The chain uses TRBV6-1 and TRBJ2-2; 8 positions agree with TRBD2. CDR1 and CDR2 (germline): MNHNS, SASEGT. Trimming took 5 bases from V and 7 from J; bases not matched to a gene: 9. This CDR3 comprises 15 residues. The CDR3 here is CASSHPPTSGGELFF. CDR3 nucleotides: TGTGCCAGCAGTCATCCCCCCACTAGCGGCGGGGAGCTGTTTTTT.

The chain is built from TRBV2 and TRBJ2-7, with D possibly TRBD1 on 5 matching bases. This CDR3 has 14 residues. The V end was cut by 5 bases, the J end by 3 bases, with 14 bases between. CDR1 and CDR2 (germline): SNHLY, FYNNEI. The CDR3 DNA reads TGTGCCAGCAGTAGGGGCAGGCCCATCTACGAGCAGTACTTC. Residues: CASSRGRPIYEQYF.

The sample holds many counts of this clonotype. The V call is TRBV12-3 or TRBV12-4, the J call TRBJ1-2; D is uncertain. Trimming cost V 3 bases and J 6 bases, with 17 bases left between them. This CDR3 has 15 residues. The CDR3 DNA sequence: TGTGCCAGCAGTTTTTCCGTCCGGAGCGGTAATGGCTACACCTTC. It codes for CASSFSVRSGNGYTF.

The chain links TRBV7-9 to TRBJ2-5; D perhaps matches TRBD2 (6 bases). The CDR3 loop spans 14 amino acids. Trimming took 5 bases from V and 5 from J, leaving 15 bases between them. The germline V gene encodes CDR1 SEHNR and CDR2 FQNEAQ (reference sequence). The CDR3 DNA follows: TGTGCCAGCAGCCTTCGGTCAGGGAGGGAGACCCAGTACTTC. This gives the protein CASSLRSGRETQYF. The full variable domain, in which reference TRBV7-9 and TRBJ2-5 provide the parts outside the CDR3, is DTGVSQNPRHKITKRGQNVTFRCDPISEHNRLYWYRQTLGQGPEFLTYFQNEAQLEKSRLLSDRFSAERPKGSFSTLEIQRTEQGDSAMYLCASSLRSGRETQYFGPGTRLLVL.

This clonotype was seen more than once but under ten times. V and J are TRBV9 and TRBJ2-3, with 8 bases identical to TRBD2. Per the germline V gene, CDR1 is SGDLS and CDR2 is YYNGEE. Losses at the gene ends were 1 base for V and 4 bases for J; bases not matched to a gene: 11. CDR3 size: 17 residues. The CDR3 DNA sequence: TGTGCCAGCAGCGTATTTTCTAGCGGGCGGGGTGCAGATACGCAGTATTTT. This gives the protein CASSVFSSGRGADTQYF.

The genes are TRBV5-4 and TRBJ2-1, with TRBD2 matching 9 bases. The CDR3 loop spans 15 amino acids. J gave up 5 bases and V 4 bases, and 7 bases lay outside the gene matches. CDR1 and CDR2 from the germline V gene are SGHNT and YYREEE (reference sequence). The DNA of the CDR3 is TGTGCCAGCAGCAGGGCGGGAGGGTCCCACAATGAGCAGTTCTTC. Translation gives CASSRAGGSHNEQFF.

This clonotype was observed at least ten times. The chain carries TRBV18 and TRBJ2-7, with TRBD2 matching over 13 bases. J lost 6 bases, V lost 4 bases, and 9 bases had no gene match. Germline lookup yields CDR1 KGHSH and CDR2 LQKENI. The CDR3 is 16 residues long. CDR3: CASSLGLAGESGEQYF. CDR3 nucleotides: TGTGCCAGCTCACTTGGACTAGCGGGAGAGTCCGGCGAGCAGTACTTC.

As concerns this clonotype: A much larger clone lies one base from this, so it may be a read error. J is TRBJ2-7 and V is TRBV20-1; D remains unclear. The CDR3 is 12 amino acids. Per germline, CDR1 DFQATT and CDR2 SNEGSKA (reference sequence). In DNA form, the CDR3 reads TGCAGGGCTAGTCAGGAACTACGAGAGCAGTACTTC. Its protein product is CRASQELREQYF.

The genes are TRBV12-3 or TRBV12-4 and TRBJ2-7; TRBD1 matches 7 bases. This CDR3 has 17 amino acids. The junction had 13 bases not matched to a gene; V was cut back by 5 bases and J by 0 bases. Here the CDR3 DNA reads TGTGCCAGCAGTCCCGGTGACAGGGCTCATAGCTCCTACGAGCAGTACTTC. This translates into CASSPGDRAHSSYEQYF.

The chain is built from TRBV5-5 and TRBJ1-5; D is possibly TRBD1 (5 bases). CDR3 length equals 15 residues. Germline CDR1 is SGHKS and CDR2 is YYEKEE (reference sequence). V dropped 1 base and J dropped 0 bases, with 8 bases sitting between them. CDR3 in amino acids: CASSLSGSSNQPQHF. The CDR3 DNA reads TGTGCCAGCAGCTTGTCAGGGAGTAGCAATCAGCCCCAGCATTTT. Variable domain in full (rest from reference TRBV5-5 and TRBJ1-5): DAGVTQSPTHLIKTRGQQVTLRCSPISGHKSVSWYQQVLGQGPQFIFQYYEKEERGRGNFPDRFSARQFPNYSSELNVNALLLGDSALYLCASSLSGSSNQPQHFGDGTRLSIL.

The chain links TRBV3-1 to TRBJ2-3; D assignment may be TRBD1 or TRBD2 (5 bases each). Germline V CDR1 and CDR2: LGHDT, YNNKEL (reference sequence). V gave up 11 bases and J gave up 1 base, with 25 bases separating them. The CDR3 sequence is 17 residues long. CDR3 protein: CASCHRGIGTGTDTQYF. The DNA for the CDR3 is TGTGCCTCCTGCCATCGAGGAATAGGGACGGGCACAGATACGCAGTATTTT.